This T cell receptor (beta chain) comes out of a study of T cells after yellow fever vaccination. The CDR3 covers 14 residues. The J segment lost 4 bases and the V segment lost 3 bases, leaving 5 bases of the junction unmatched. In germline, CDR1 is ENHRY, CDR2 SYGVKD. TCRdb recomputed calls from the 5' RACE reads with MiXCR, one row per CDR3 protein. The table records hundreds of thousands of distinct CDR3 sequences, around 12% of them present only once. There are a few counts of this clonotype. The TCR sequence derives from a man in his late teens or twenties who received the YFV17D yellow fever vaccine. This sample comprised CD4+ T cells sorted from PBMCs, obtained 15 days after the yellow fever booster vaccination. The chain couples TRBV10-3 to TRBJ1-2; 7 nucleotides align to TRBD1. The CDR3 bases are TGTGCCATCAGTGACTCCAGGGGGATCTATGGCTACACCTTC. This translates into CAISDSRGIYGYTF.